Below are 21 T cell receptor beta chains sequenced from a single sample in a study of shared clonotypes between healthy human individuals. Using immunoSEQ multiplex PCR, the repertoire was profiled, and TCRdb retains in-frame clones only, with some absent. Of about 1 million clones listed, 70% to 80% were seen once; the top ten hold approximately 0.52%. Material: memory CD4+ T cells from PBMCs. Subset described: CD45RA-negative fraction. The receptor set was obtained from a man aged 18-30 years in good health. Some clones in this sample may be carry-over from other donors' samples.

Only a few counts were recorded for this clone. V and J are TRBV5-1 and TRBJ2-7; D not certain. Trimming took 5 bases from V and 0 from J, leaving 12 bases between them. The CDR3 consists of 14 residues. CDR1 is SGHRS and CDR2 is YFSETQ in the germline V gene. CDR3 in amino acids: CASSPTRYSYEQYF. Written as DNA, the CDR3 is TGCGCCAGCAGTCCGACACGTTACTCCTACGAGCAGTACTTC. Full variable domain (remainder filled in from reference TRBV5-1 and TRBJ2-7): KAGVTQTPRYLIKTRGQQVTLSCSPISGHRSVSWYQQTPGQGLQFLFEYFSETQRNKGNFPGRFSGRQFSNSRSEMNVSTLELGDSALYLCASSPTRYSYEQYFGPGTRLTVT.

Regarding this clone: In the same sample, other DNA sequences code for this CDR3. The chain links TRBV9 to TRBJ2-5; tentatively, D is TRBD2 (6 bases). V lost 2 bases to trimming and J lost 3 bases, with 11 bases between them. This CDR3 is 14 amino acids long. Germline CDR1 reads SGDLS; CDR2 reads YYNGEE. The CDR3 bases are TGTGCCAGCAGCGTTAGCGGAGGGGAAGAGACCCAGTACTTC. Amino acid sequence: CASSVSGGEETQYF.

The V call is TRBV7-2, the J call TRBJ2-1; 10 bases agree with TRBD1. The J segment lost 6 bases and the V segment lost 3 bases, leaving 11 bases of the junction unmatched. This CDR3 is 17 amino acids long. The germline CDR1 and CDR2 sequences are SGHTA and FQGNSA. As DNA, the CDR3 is TGTGCCAGCAGCTTCTTCTTCCTTGGACAGGGGGGCAATGAGCAGTTCTTC. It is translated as CASSFFFLGQGGNEQFF.

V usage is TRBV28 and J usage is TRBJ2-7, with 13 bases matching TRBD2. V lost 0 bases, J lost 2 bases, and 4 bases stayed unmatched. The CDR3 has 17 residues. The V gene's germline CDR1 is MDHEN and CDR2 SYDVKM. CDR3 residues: CASSLWAGTSGTYEQYF. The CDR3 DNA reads TGTGCCAGCAGTTTATGGGCCGGGACTAGCGGGACCTACGAGCAGTACTTC.

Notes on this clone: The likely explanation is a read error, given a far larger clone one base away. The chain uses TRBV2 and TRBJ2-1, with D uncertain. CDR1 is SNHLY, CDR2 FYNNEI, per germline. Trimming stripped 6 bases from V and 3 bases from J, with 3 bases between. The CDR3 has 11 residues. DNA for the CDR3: TGTGCCAGCAGGGACTACAATGAGCAGTTCTTC. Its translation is CASRDYNEQFF. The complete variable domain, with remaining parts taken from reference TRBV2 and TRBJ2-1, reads EPEVTQTPSHQVTQMGQEVILRCVPISNHLYFYWYRQILGQKVEFLVSFYNNEISEKSEIFDDQFSVERPDGSNFTLKIRSTKLEDSAMYFCASRDYNEQFFGPGTRLTVL.

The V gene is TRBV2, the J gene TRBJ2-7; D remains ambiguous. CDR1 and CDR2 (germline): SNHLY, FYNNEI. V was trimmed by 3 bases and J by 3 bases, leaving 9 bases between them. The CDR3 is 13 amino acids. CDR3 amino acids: CASSDFNRYEQYF. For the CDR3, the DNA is TGTGCCAGCAGTGACTTCAACCGCTACGAGCAGTACTTC.

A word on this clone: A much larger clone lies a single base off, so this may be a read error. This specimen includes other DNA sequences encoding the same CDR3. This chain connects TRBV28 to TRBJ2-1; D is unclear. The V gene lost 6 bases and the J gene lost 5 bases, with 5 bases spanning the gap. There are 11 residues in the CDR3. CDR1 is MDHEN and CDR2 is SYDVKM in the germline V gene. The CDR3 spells CASRLNNEQFF. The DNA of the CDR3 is TGTGCCAGCAGGTTAAACAATGAGCAGTTCTTC.

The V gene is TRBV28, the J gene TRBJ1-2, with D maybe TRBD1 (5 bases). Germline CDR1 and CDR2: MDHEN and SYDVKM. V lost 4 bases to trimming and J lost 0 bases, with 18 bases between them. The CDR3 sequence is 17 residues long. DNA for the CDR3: TGTGCCAGCAGTTCCCATAGTGGGAGGGGCCCTAACTATGGCTACACCTTC. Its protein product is CASSSHSGRGPNYGYTF.

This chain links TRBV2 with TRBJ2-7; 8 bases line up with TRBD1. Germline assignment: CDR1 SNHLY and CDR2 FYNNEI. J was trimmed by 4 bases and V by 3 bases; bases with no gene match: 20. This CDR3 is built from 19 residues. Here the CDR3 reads CASSDSAGGADSYPYEQYF. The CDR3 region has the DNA TGTGCCAGCAGTGACTCGGCAGGGGGCGCCGACAGTTATCCGTACGAGCAGTACTTC.

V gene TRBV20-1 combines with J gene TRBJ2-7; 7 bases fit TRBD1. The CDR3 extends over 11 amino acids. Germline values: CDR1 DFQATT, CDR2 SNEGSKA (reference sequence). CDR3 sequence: CRVRGSYEQYF. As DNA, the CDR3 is TGCAGGGTCAGGGGGTCCTACGAGCAGTACTTC.

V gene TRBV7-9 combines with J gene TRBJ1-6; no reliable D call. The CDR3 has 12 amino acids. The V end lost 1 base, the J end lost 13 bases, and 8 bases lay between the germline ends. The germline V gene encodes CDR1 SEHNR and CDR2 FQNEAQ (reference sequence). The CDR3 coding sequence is TGTGCCAGCAGCTTAGAATTGCCGCCCCTCCACTTT. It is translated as CASSLELPPLHF.

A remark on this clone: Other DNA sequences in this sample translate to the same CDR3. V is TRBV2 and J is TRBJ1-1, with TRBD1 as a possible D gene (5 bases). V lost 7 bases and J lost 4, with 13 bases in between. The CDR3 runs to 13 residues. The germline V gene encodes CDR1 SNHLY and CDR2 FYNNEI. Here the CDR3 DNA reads TGTGCCAGCACTCGGGGGGAGGGCACTGAAGCTTTCTTT. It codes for CASTRGEGTEAFF.

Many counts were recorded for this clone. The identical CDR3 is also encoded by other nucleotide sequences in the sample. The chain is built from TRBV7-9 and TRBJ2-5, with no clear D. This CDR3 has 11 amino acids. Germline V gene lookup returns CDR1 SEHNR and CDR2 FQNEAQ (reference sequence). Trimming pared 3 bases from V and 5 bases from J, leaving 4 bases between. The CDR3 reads CASSLIETQYF. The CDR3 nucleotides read TGTGCCAGCAGCTTGATTGAGACCCAGTACTTC.

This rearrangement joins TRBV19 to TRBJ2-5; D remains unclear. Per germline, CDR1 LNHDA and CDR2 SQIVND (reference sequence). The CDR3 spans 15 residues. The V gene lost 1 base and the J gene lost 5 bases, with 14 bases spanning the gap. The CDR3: CASSIGVVGSETQYF. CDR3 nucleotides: TGTGCCAGTAGTATAGGGGTGGTAGGAAGCGAGACCCAGTACTTC.

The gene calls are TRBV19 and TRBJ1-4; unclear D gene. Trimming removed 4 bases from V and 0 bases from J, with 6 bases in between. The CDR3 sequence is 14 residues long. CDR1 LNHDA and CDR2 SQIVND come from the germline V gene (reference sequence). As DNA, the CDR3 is TGTGCCAGTAGTAGTCAACCAACTAATGAAAAACTGTTTTTT. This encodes CASSSQPTNEKLFF.

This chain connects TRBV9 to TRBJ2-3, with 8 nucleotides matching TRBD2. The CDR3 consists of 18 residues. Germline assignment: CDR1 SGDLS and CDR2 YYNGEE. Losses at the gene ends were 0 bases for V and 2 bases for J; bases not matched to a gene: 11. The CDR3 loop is CASSVDPTELADTDTQYF. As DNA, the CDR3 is TGTGCCAGCAGCGTAGATCCTACCGAACTAGCGGACACAGATACGCAGTATTTT.

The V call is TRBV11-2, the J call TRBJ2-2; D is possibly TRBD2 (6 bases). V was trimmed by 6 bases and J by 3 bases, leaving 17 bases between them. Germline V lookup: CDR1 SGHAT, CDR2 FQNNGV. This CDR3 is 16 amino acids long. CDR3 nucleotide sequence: TGTGCCAGCAGGTTTCGGAATGGGAGGTACACCGGGGAGCTGTTTTTT. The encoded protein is CASRFRNGRYTGELFF.

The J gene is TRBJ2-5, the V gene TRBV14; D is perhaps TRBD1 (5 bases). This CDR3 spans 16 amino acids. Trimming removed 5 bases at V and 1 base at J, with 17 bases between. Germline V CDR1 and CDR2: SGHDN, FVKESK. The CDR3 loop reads CASSYRLGLSQETQYF. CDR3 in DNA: TGTGCCAGCAGCTACAGATTGGGGCTGAGCCAAGAGACCCAGTACTTC.

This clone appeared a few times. This CDR3 reads CASSLRFFGSYNEQFF. The DNA of the CDR3 is TGTGCCAGCAGCTTAAGGTTCTTTGGCTCCTACAATGAGCAGTTCTTC. V gene TRBV7-3 combines with J gene TRBJ2-1; D ambiguous. V lost 1 base and J 0 bases, leaving 10 bases between the germline ends. The CDR3 spans 16 residues. Germline values: CDR1 SGHTA, CDR2 FQGTGA.

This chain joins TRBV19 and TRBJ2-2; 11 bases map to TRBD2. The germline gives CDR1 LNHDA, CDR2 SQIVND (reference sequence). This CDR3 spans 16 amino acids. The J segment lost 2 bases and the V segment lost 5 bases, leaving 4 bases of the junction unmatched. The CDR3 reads CASSRLAGINTGELFF. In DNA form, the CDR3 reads TGTGCCAGTAGTCGACTAGCGGGAATCAACACCGGGGAGCTGTTTTTT.

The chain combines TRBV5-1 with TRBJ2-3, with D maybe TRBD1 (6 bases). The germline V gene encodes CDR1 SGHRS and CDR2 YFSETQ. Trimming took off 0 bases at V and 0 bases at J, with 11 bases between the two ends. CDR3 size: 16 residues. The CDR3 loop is CASSLVVGASTDTQYF. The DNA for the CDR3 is TGCGCCAGCAGCTTGGTGGTGGGGGCGAGCACAGATACGCAGTATTTT.